The following is a TCR beta chain sequence with its context. The data originate from a study of blood T cell repertoires in COVID-19. Assay: immunoSEQ multiplex PCR; the TCRdb copy retains only in-frame clones and omits some. In the table there are 190,000 or so clones, about four fifths of which are singletons. This CDR3 comprises 13 residues. V lost 4 bases to trimming and J lost 2 bases, with 8 bases between them. The chain couples TRBV12-3 or TRBV12-4 to TRBJ1-2, with D tentatively TRBD1 (5 bases). This receptor was obtained from a man aged 35-49 years who had recovered from COVID-19. The specimen sequenced was PBMCs or T cells enriched from blood (not recorded which). The CDR3 here is CASSWGLNYGYTF. CDR3 in DNA: TGTGCCAGCAGTTGGGGCCTGAACTATGGCTACACCTTC.